This entry lists 28 T cell receptor beta chains sequenced from one sample in a study of blood T cell repertoires in COVID-19. TCRdb's table, derived via immunoSEQ multiplex PCR, lists solely in-frame clones and lacks some. The repertoire has about 78,000 clones, around nine tenths of them found once; the top ten carry approximately 5%. The sequencing input was peripheral blood. These receptor sequences come from a middle-aged man with active or convalescent COVID-19.

The J gene is TRBJ2-2, the V gene TRBV2; D gene unclear. This CDR3 comprises 13 residues. V was shortened by 2 bases and J by 4 bases, with 5 bases between the two germline ends. In germline, CDR1 is SNHLY, CDR2 FYNNEI. CDR3 region: CASSESPTGELFF. The CDR3 nucleotides read TGTGCCAGCAGTGAAAGCCCCACCGGGGAGCTGTTTTTT.

V is TRBV7-9 and J is TRBJ1-1, with D unclear. The V gene lost 5 bases and the J gene lost 11 bases, with 15 bases spanning the gap. In germline, CDR1 is SEHNR, CDR2 FQNEAQ (reference sequence). This CDR3 is built from 12 residues. The CDR3 protein is CASSQKAGEAFF. CDR3 bases: TGTGCCAGCAGCCAGAAAGCGGGCGAGGCTTTCTTT.

The chain employs TRBV29-1 and TRBJ1-5; TRBD1 aligns across 8 bases. The CDR3 runs to 13 residues. The germline gives CDR1 SQVTM, CDR2 ANQGSEA. Germline trimming cut 4 bases from V and 6 bases from J; bases unmatched to any gene: 5. The DNA of the CDR3 is TGCAGCGTTGTGGCAGGGGGCGGTCAGCCCCAGCATTTT. Protein product: CSVVAGGGQPQHF.

This chain uses TRBV30 with TRBJ2-1; the D is unclear. Germline CDR1 is GTSNPN and CDR2 is SVGIG (reference sequence). The CDR3 contains 14 residues. Trimming took off 4 bases at V and 0 bases at J, with 10 bases between the two ends. Here the CDR3 DNA reads TGTGCCTGGACTGTCCTGAGCTCCTACAATGAGCAGTTCTTC. Translated: CAWTVLSSYNEQFF. The variable domain in full, completed from reference TRBV30 and TRBJ2-1, reads SQTIHQWPATLVQPVGSPLSLECTVEGTSNPNLYWYRQAAGRGLQLLFYSVGIGQISSEVPQNLSASRPQDRQFILSSKKLLLSDSGFYLCAWTVLSSYNEQFFGPGTRLTVL.

J is TRBJ2-3 and V is TRBV7-2, with 7 bases matching TRBD2. In germline, CDR1 is SGHTA, CDR2 FQGNSA. This CDR3 has 15 amino acids. V lost 3 bases, J lost 5 bases, and 8 bases stayed unmatched. The CDR3 DNA reads as TGTGCCAGCAGCTTGACGGGGGGATTGGGAGATACGCAGTATTTT. Translated: CASSLTGGLGDTQYF.

The rearrangement links TRBV11-3 to TRBJ2-2; 8 positions match TRBD2. This CDR3 spans 15 amino acids. Germline values: CDR1 SGHNT, CDR2 YENEEA. With V trimmed by 6 bases and J by 7 bases, 10 bases remained unmatched. The CDR3 DNA reads as TGTGCCAGCAGGTTAACGGGGGGGCTTAACGGGGAGCTGTTTTTT. As protein: CASRLTGGLNGELFF. Complete variable domain (other parts from reference TRBV11-3 and TRBJ2-2): EAGVVQSPRYKIIEKKQPVAFWCNPISGHNTLYWYLQNLGQGPELLIRYENEEAVDDSQLPKDRFSAERLKGVDSTLKIQPAELGDSAVYLCASRLTGGLNGELFFGEGSRLTVL.

The rearrangement uses TRBV9 and TRBJ1-6; the match to TRBD1 covers 10 bases. Trimming took 4 bases from V and 7 from J; bases not matched to a gene: 2. Germline CDR1 SGDLS, CDR2 YYNGEE. The CDR3 length is 14 residues. The CDR3 loop is CASSSGQGNSPLHF. The CDR3 DNA sequence: TGTGCCAGCAGCTCGGGACAGGGGAATTCACCCCTCCACTTT. The variable domain in full, with the rest retrieved from reference TRBV9 and TRBJ1-6, is DSGVTQTPKHLITATGQRVTLRCSPRSGDLSVYWYQQSLDQGLQFLIQYYNGEERAKGNILERFSAQQFPDLHSELNLSSLELGDSALYFCASSSGQGNSPLHFGNGTRLTVT.

The chain links TRBV6-6 to TRBJ2-7; 9 bases align to TRBD1. Trimming removed 7 bases from V and 2 bases from J; junction bases left unmatched: 6. CDR1 MNHNY and CDR2 SVGAGI come from the germline V gene (reference sequence). The CDR3 length is 14 residues. The CDR3 DNA sequence: TGTGCCAGCACCCGGGACAGGGCAGCCTACGAGCAGTACTTC. Its translation: CASTRDRAAYEQYF.

This clone occurred a few times. The chain carries TRBV15 and TRBJ2-3, with TRBD2 matching over 14 bases. J was trimmed by 8 bases and V by 4 bases; bases with no gene match: 8. The CDR3 has 16 amino acids. CDR1 and CDR2 (germline): LNHNV, YYDKDF (reference sequence). In DNA, the CDR3 is TGTGCCACCAGCATTGGACTAGCGGGGGGCCGGGGTACGCAGTATTTT. It specifies CATSIGLAGGRGTQYF.

This clone was observed once. The CDR3 coding sequence is TGTGCCAGCTCCGGAGCGAACAATCAGCCCCAGCATTTT. Residues: CASSGANNQPQHF. The V and J genes are TRBV6-5 and TRBJ1-5; D uncertain. The CDR3 contains 13 residues. Germline V CDR1 and CDR2: MNHEY, SVGAGI. Between the trimmed V and J ends, which lost 8 bases and 3 bases, there was a span of 11 bases.

This clone has only one observation. The V gene is TRBV6-5, the J gene TRBJ2-3; 7 positions match TRBD1. The CDR3 has 15 amino acids. Germline V gene data show CDR1 as MNHEY and CDR2 as SVGAGI. The J segment lost 0 bases and the V segment lost 6 bases, leaving 6 bases of the junction unmatched. CDR3 sequence (DNA): TGTGCCAGCAGCCCCGGGACAGTTAGCACAGATACGCAGTATTTT. As protein: CASSPGTVSTDTQYF.

CDR3 in amino acids: CASRELNSPLHF. CDR3 nucleotide sequence: TGTGCCAGCAGAGAGTTAAATTCACCCCTCCACTTT. The chain recombines TRBV25-1 with TRBJ1-6; no clear D gene. This CDR3 spans 12 amino acids. Trimming left V 6 bases short and J 7 bases short, with 7 bases between. Germline assignment: CDR1 MGHDK and CDR2 SYGVNS.

This chain links TRBV27 with TRBJ2-1, with 15 bases lining up with TRBD2. Germline V gives CDR1 MNHEY, CDR2 SMNVEV (reference sequence). This CDR3 contains 18 residues. V shed 1 base and J 6 bases; nucleotides not matched to a gene: 7. In DNA form, the CDR3 reads TGTGCCAGCAGTTTATTGAGGGGACTAGCGGGGGGCGGCAATGAGCAGTTCTTC. This encodes CASSLLRGLAGGGNEQFF.

V is TRBV4-3 and J is TRBJ2-2; D remains ambiguous. The germline V gene encodes CDR1 LGHNA and CDR2 YSLEER. The V and J ends lost 3 bases and 2 bases respectively, with 19 bases between them. The CDR3 length is 18 residues. The CDR3 region is CASSHLTAQTPNTGELFF. The CDR3 DNA is TGCGCCAGCAGCCACTTAACGGCACAGACGCCTAACACCGGGGAGCTGTTTTTT.

The V and J genes are TRBV3-1 (or the pseudogene TRBV3-2) and TRBJ2-5; D remains unclear. V was pared by 2 bases and J by 4 bases, with 8 bases between. This CDR3 has 13 amino acids. CDR1 is LGHDT and CDR2 is YNNKEL in the germline V gene (reference sequence). CDR3 sequence: CASSQPGSETQYF. The CDR3 nucleotides are TGTGCCAGCAGCCAACCCGGGTCAGAGACCCAGTACTTC.

V and J are TRBV21-1 and TRBJ2-1; TRBD2, the table's D call, lacks a check against the DNA. TRBV21-1 is recorded as a pseudogene. The CDR3 length is 15 residues. CDR3 loop: CASSNFRLAYNEQFF. CDR3 nucleotide sequence: TGTGCCAGCAGCAATTTCCGACTGGCTTACAATGAGCAGTTCTTC.

This clone was counted between two and nine times. The CDR3 loop reads CASSPSVGQGASNQPQHF. The CDR3 DNA is TGTGCCAGTAGTCCGTCCGTGGGACAGGGGGCGAGCAATCAGCCCCAGCATTTT. The rearrangement joins TRBV19 to TRBJ1-5; TRBD1 aligns across 12 bases. The germline V gene encodes CDR1 LNHDA and CDR2 SQIVND (reference sequence). V dropped 5 bases and J dropped 1; count of bases not matched to a gene: 9. This CDR3 comprises 18 residues.

The chain joins TRBV6-1 to TRBJ2-7; no reliable D call. Germline lookup yields CDR1 MNHNS and CDR2 SASEGT. The CDR3 covers 15 residues. Trimming shortened V by 1 base and J by 2 bases, and 12 bases separated the two germline ends. The CDR3 DNA follows: TGTGCCAGCAGTGAAGTTCGGGTCGTTACCTACGAGCAGTACGTC. This gives the protein CASSEVRVVTYEQYV.

The chain is built from TRBV19 and TRBJ2-2, with no clear D. Between the trimmed V and J ends, which lost 5 bases and 2 bases, there was a span of 9 bases. The CDR3 is 14 amino acids. Looked up from germline, CDR1 is LNHDA and CDR2 is SQIVND (reference sequence). The CDR3 coding sequence is TGTGCCAGTAGTTTGGCAGTTAACACCGGGGAGCTGTTTTTT. Amino acids: CASSLAVNTGELFF.

V usage is TRBV7-9 and J usage is TRBJ2-1; 9 bases fit TRBD1. After removal of 5 bases from V and 5 bases from J, the junction contained 10 bases not matched to a gene. Germline V gene data show CDR1 as SEHNR and CDR2 as FQNEAQ (reference sequence). The CDR3 consists of 16 residues. The CDR3 DNA reads TGTGCCAGCAGCCTCCCCGGGACAGGGAGGAACAATGAGCAGTTCTTC. This translates into CASSLPGTGRNNEQFF.

J is TRBJ1-5 and V is TRBV6-5, with 7 positions matching TRBD1. The length of the CDR3 is 15 residues. CDR1 is MNHEY, CDR2 SVGAGI, per germline. The junction had 6 bases not matched to a gene; V was cut back by 7 bases and J by 0 bases. In DNA, the CDR3 is TGTGCCAGCACCGAGACAGGGTATAGCAATCAGCCCCAGCATTTT. Protein sequence: CASTETGYSNQPQHF.

The chain employs TRBV19 and TRBJ2-3; 12 bases are shared with TRBD2. Germline CDR1 LNHDA, CDR2 SQIVND (reference sequence). The V segment lost 5 bases and the J segment 6 bases; nucleotides outside the gene matches: 9. The CDR3 consists of 16 residues. The CDR3 sequence: CASSLTTSGGSDTQYF. The CDR3 coding sequence is TGTGCCAGTAGTTTGACGACTAGCGGGGGATCGGATACGCAGTATTTT.

This clone has a handful of counts. V gene TRBV7-8 combines with J gene TRBJ2-5, with 7 positions matching TRBD1. The trim removed 5 bases at V and 3 bases at J, leaving 3 bases unmatched. The germline V gene has CDR1 SGHVS and CDR2 FQNEAQ. The CDR3 spans 13 residues. CDR3 amino acids: CASSLGQKETQYF. In nucleotides, the CDR3 is TGTGCCAGCAGCCTGGGACAGAAAGAGACCCAGTACTTC. Looking up the rest from reference TRBV7-8 and TRBJ2-5 gives the full variable domain: GAGVSQSPRYKVAKRGQDVALRCDPISGHVSLFWYQQALGQGPEFLTYFQNEAQLDKSGLPSDRFFAERPEGSVSTLKIQRTQQEDSAVYLCASSLGQKETQYFGPGTRLLVL.

The chain combines TRBV30 with TRBJ2-3, with TRBD2 identical over 9 bases. Germline V gene sequence: CDR1 GTSNPN, CDR2 SVGIG (reference sequence). Trimming cost V 0 bases and J 2 bases; bases outside gene matches: 9. CDR3 length equals 17 residues. The CDR3 DNA follows: TGTGCCTGGAGTGTATGGGGCAGCGGGGGGCTCACAGATACGCAGTATTTT. Amino acid sequence: CAWSVWGSGGLTDTQYF.

This clone was picked up one time. The DNA for the CDR3 is TGTGCCAGCAGCGTAGGGCAAAACTCTGGAAACACCATATATTTT. Encoded protein: CASSVGQNSGNTIYF. The chain is built from TRBV9 and TRBJ1-3, with D uncertain. The CDR3 consists of 15 residues. The V gene's germline CDR1 is SGDLS and CDR2 YYNGEE. The V and J ends lost 0 bases and 0 bases respectively, with 7 bases between them. The complete variable domain, with remaining parts taken from reference TRBV9 and TRBJ1-3, reads DSGVTQTPKHLITATGQRVTLRCSPRSGDLSVYWYQQSLDQGLQFLIQYYNGEERAKGNILERFSAQQFPDLHSELNLSSLELGDSALYFCASSVGQNSGNTIYFGEGSWLTVV.

The chain recombines TRBV10-3 with TRBJ1-4; a possible D gene is TRBD1 (5 bases). V lost 3 bases and J lost 4, with 9 bases in between. Germline assignment: CDR1 ENHRY and CDR2 SYGVKD. CDR3 length equals 14 residues. The CDR3 is CAISDGTVNEKLFF. The DNA for the CDR3 is TGTGCCATCAGTGATGGGACTGTTAATGAAAAACTGTTTTTT.

The chain uses TRBV18 and TRBJ1-5; tentatively, D is TRBD1 (5 bases). The V end lost 0 bases, the J end lost 7 bases, and 10 bases lay between the germline ends. CDR1 is KGHSH, CDR2 LQKENI, per germline. The CDR3 spans 14 residues. Here the CDR3 reads CASSPPQGNQPQHF. Here the CDR3 DNA reads TGTGCCAGCTCACCACCCCAGGGTAACCAGCCCCAGCATTTT.

This clone was seen a single time. The CDR3 DNA is TGCGCCAGCAGACTAGCGGGGACTCACACCGGGGAGCTGTTTTTT. It is translated as CASRLAGTHTGELFF. The chain combines TRBV10-2 with TRBJ2-2; 10 bases map to TRBD2. Germline assignment: CDR1 WSHSY and CDR2 SAAADI. Trimming cost V 6 bases and J 3 bases; bases outside gene matches: 4. This CDR3 has 15 residues.